These T cell receptor beta chains were read from a single sample in a study of vaccination and CD4 T cells after COVID-19. Which antigens these TCRs recognize remains unknown. Each CDR3 protein is one row after TCRdb ran MiXCR on the PCR reads. The sample contains about 8,500 distinct CDR3 sequences, 48% of which appear only once. The material sequenced was CD4+ T cells from blood, cultured in vitro. The receptors come from a human donor who had recovered from COVID-19. Each CDR3 is given with its conserved first and last residue. Each record gives: clone size, J gene, V gene, D gene, CDR3 DNA, CDR3 protein. A D gene is named only where the DNA matches it firmly. Clone size, where shown, is once, few, many, or a class for clones that have expanded.

abundance: .
j_gene: TRBJ1-2
v_gene: TRBV2
d_gene: .
CDR3nt: TGTGCCAGCGATCGGGGGGGGGTGTATGGCTACACCTTC
CDR3aa: CASDRGGVYGYTF

abundance: .
j_gene: TRBJ1-1
v_gene: TRBV12-5
d_gene: TRBD1
CDR3nt: TGTGCTAGTGGCCTACCTGGACAGGGAAACACTGAAGCTTTCTTT
CDR3aa: CASGLPGQGNTEAFF

abundance: .
j_gene: TRBJ2-3
v_gene: TRBV7-3
d_gene: .
CDR3nt: TGTGCCAGCAGCTCCGGGATTGTGGGAGATACGCAGTATTTT
CDR3aa: CASSSGIVGDTQYF

abundance: medium-sized
j_gene: TRBJ2-5
v_gene: TRBV10-3
d_gene: .
CDR3nt: TGTGCCATCAGGGGGGCTAGAGAAGAGACCCAGTACTTC
CDR3aa: CAIRGAREETQYF

abundance: few
j_gene: TRBJ1-2
v_gene: TRBV11-3
d_gene: TRBD1
CDR3nt: TGTGCCAGCAGCTTAGGGGCTACAGGGGTTGGCTACACCTTC
CDR3aa: CASSLGATGVGYTF

abundance: few
j_gene: TRBJ2-3
v_gene: TRBV7-2
d_gene: .
CDR3nt: TGTGCCAGCAGCCGTACCGCTGTGGGCACAGATACGCAGTATTTT
CDR3aa: CASSRTAVGTDTQYF

abundance: few
j_gene: TRBJ2-7
v_gene: TRBV7-6
d_gene: TRBD1
CDR3nt: TGTGCCAGCAGCTTAGGACTCGCTCGGGACAGGAGAACCTACGAGCAGTACTTC
CDR3aa: CASSLGLARDRRTYEQYF

abundance: few
j_gene: TRBJ1-6
v_gene: TRBV6-1
d_gene: TRBD1
CDR3nt: TGTGCCAGCAGTGCCAGCGGGACAGGCCATTCACCCCTCCACTTT
CDR3aa: CASSASGTGHSPLHF

abundance: .
j_gene: TRBJ2-1
v_gene: TRBV7-2
d_gene: .
CDR3nt: TGTGCCAGCAGCTTACCTGGTGGGAGCAGTAGTGAGCAGTTCTTC
CDR3aa: CASSLPGGSSSEQFF

abundance: .
j_gene: TRBJ1-3
v_gene: TRBV5-4
d_gene: .
CDR3nt: TGTGCCAGCAGCGGATCGGGACGGAACTCTGGAAACACCATATATTTT
CDR3aa: CASSGSGRNSGNTIYF

abundance: large
j_gene: TRBJ1-5
v_gene: TRBV7-2
d_gene: .
CDR3nt: TGTGCCAGCAGCCCTAGGGGGGATCAGCCCCAGCATTTT
CDR3aa: CASSPRGDQPQHF

abundance: .
j_gene: TRBJ1-1
v_gene: TRBV20-1
d_gene: .
CDR3nt: TGCAGTGCCAGTGTCGGGGGCGCGTACACTGAAGCTTTCTTT
CDR3aa: CSASVGGAYTEAFF

abundance: .
j_gene: TRBJ1-2
v_gene: TRBV27
d_gene: .
CDR3nt: TGTGCCAGCAGTGCACTCCGCACTAACTATGGCTACACCTTC
CDR3aa: CASSALRTNYGYTF

abundance: .
j_gene: TRBJ2-1
v_gene: TRBV29-1
d_gene: TRBD1
CDR3nt: TGCAGCGTTGTTCTGAGGACAGGCTCCTACAATGAGCAGTTCTTC
CDR3aa: CSVVLRTGSYNEQFF

abundance: .
j_gene: TRBJ2-1
v_gene: TRBV24-1
d_gene: .
CDR3nt: TGTGCCACCACGGGGAGCTCCTACAATGAGCAGTTCTTC
CDR3aa: CATTGSSYNEQFF

abundance: few
j_gene: TRBJ1-5
v_gene: TRBV7-3
d_gene: .
CDR3nt: TGTGCCAGCAGCTTAAATGGGGATGGGCCCCAGCATTTT
CDR3aa: CASSLNGDGPQHF

abundance: .
j_gene: TRBJ2-7
v_gene: TRBV6-1
d_gene: .
CDR3nt: TGCGCCAGCCGCGGGATTCCGGGTGACTCCTACGAGCAGTACTTC
CDR3aa: CASRGIPGDSYEQYF

abundance: once
j_gene: TRBJ2-7
v_gene: TRBV5-1
d_gene: TRBD1
CDR3nt: TGCGCCAGCGGACACAGGGGCTCCTACGAGCAGTACTTC
CDR3aa: CASGHRGSYEQYF

abundance: .
j_gene: TRBJ2-2
v_gene: TRBV5-1
d_gene: .
CDR3nt: TGCGCCAGCAGCTTGGACGCTTGGAACACCGGGGAGCTGTTTTTT
CDR3aa: CASSLDAWNTGELFF

abundance: .
j_gene: TRBJ2-5
v_gene: TRBV5-6
d_gene: .
CDR3nt: TGTGCCAGCAGCTTCGGGGCTAACGGAGAGACCCAGTACTTC
CDR3aa: CASSFGANGETQYF

abundance: .
j_gene: TRBJ1-3
v_gene: TRBV10-1
d_gene: .
CDR3nt: TGCGCCAGCAGTGAGTCGTTTCGTTCTGGAAACACCATATATTTT
CDR3aa: CASSESFRSGNTIYF

abundance: .
j_gene: TRBJ2-5
v_gene: TRBV27
d_gene: .
CDR3nt: TGTGCCAGCAGTTTTTACGGGATCCACTTCGCCCAGTACTTC
CDR3aa: CASSFYGIHFAQYF

abundance: .
j_gene: TRBJ2-1
v_gene: TRBV5-1
d_gene: .
CDR3nt: TGCGCCAGCAGCTTGGAGGCCTCAGGGATCTCTGAGCAGTTCTTC
CDR3aa: CASSLEASGISEQFF

abundance: .
j_gene: TRBJ2-6
v_gene: TRBV7-2
d_gene: TRBD1
CDR3nt: TGTGCCAGCAGCGTAGCCTACAGGGGCTCTGGGGCCAACGTCCTGACTTTC
CDR3aa: CASSVAYRGSGANVLTF

abundance: .
j_gene: TRBJ1-6
v_gene: TRBV7-9
d_gene: TRBD1
CDR3nt: TGTGCCAGCAGCGACTGGACAGGGCCGGATTCACCCCTCCACTTT
CDR3aa: CASSDWTGPDSPLHF

abundance: few
j_gene: TRBJ2-3
v_gene: TRBV5-1
d_gene: .
CDR3nt: TGCGCCAGCAGCCCCCGATCGGGAGAGAAACCTAGCGCAGATACGCAGTATTTT
CDR3aa: CASSPRSGEKPSADTQYF

abundance: few
j_gene: TRBJ1-6
v_gene: TRBV7-8
d_gene: .
CDR3nt: TGTGCCAGCAGCTTATACTTTACCGATTCACCCCTCCACTTT
CDR3aa: CASSLYFTDSPLHF

abundance: few
j_gene: TRBJ2-5
v_gene: TRBV7-8
d_gene: .
CDR3nt: TGTGCCAGCAGCTTAGGACCCAGGGGTGTAGTTAGGACCCAGCAAGAGACCCAGTACTTC
CDR3aa: CASSLGPRGVVRTQQETQYF

abundance: .
j_gene: TRBJ1-1
v_gene: TRBV20-1
d_gene: .
CDR3nt: TGCAGTGCTAGGGACCGACGAGATAACACTGAAGCTTTCTTT
CDR3aa: CSARDRRDNTEAFF

abundance: .
j_gene: TRBJ2-3
v_gene: TRBV25-1
d_gene: TRBD1
CDR3nt: TGTGCCAGCGGAGACAGGGGGAGCACAGATACGCAGTATTTT
CDR3aa: CASGDRGSTDTQYF

abundance: few
j_gene: TRBJ2-3
v_gene: TRBV20-1
d_gene: TRBD1
CDR3nt: TGCAGTGCTAGATCACAGGGGGCGGGCACAGATACGCAGTATTTT
CDR3aa: CSARSQGAGTDTQYF

abundance: .
j_gene: TRBJ2-1
v_gene: TRBV7-9
d_gene: .
CDR3nt: TGTGCCAGCAGCTTAGTGGTGAGGTGGGGGGAACCCTACAATGAGCAGTTCTTC
CDR3aa: CASSLVVRWGEPYNEQFF

abundance: few
j_gene: TRBJ2-2
v_gene: TRBV15
d_gene: .
CDR3nt: TGTGCCACCAGCACCTACCCGAACCGCGGCGAAGCGAACACCGGGGAGCTGTTTTTT
CDR3aa: CATSTYPNRGEANTGELFF

abundance: .
j_gene: TRBJ1-2
v_gene: TRBV9
d_gene: .
CDR3nt: TGTGCCAGCAGCGTAGAGACGGCTGGGAACTATGGCTACACCTTC
CDR3aa: CASSVETAGNYGYTF

abundance: .
j_gene: TRBJ2-7
v_gene: TRBV5-4
d_gene: TRBD1
CDR3nt: TGTGCCAGCAGCTTCATACTGGGACAGGGGTACGAGCAGTACTTC
CDR3aa: CASSFILGQGYEQYF

abundance: .
j_gene: TRBJ1-1
v_gene: TRBV7-8
d_gene: .
CDR3nt: TGTGCCAGCAGCTTAGCGTTACAGGGAGCTGAAGCTTTCTTT
CDR3aa: CASSLALQGAEAFF

abundance: .
j_gene: TRBJ1-4
v_gene: TRBV9
d_gene: .
CDR3nt: TGTGCCAGCAGCGAGTATGGGTGGGGGGGTGAAAAACTGTTTTTT
CDR3aa: CASSEYGWGGEKLFF

abundance: .
j_gene: TRBJ2-3
v_gene: TRBV19
d_gene: TRBD2
CDR3nt: TGTGCCAGTAGTTTACTAGCGGGAGGAGCAGATACGCAGTATTTT
CDR3aa: CASSLLAGGADTQYF

abundance: .
j_gene: TRBJ2-5
v_gene: TRBV18
d_gene: TRBD1
CDR3nt: TGTGCCAGCTCACCTCCCGACAGGGGGCTGGAGACCCAGTACTTC
CDR3aa: CASSPPDRGLETQYF

abundance: .
j_gene: TRBJ2-6
v_gene: TRBV28
d_gene: TRBD1
CDR3nt: TGTGCCAGCCGTGGACAGGGCCCTCTTTTGGCCAACGTCCTGACTTTC
CDR3aa: CASRGQGPLLANVLTF

abundance: medium-sized
j_gene: TRBJ2-3
v_gene: TRBV29-1
d_gene: .
CDR3nt: TGCAGCGTTGTGGGGGGCGCGGTAGATACGCAGTATTTT
CDR3aa: CSVVGGAVDTQYF

abundance: .
j_gene: TRBJ2-6
v_gene: TRBV2
d_gene: .
CDR3nt: TGTGCCAGCACCGAGGGGAGGTCAGCCCTAGGGGCCAACGTCCTGACTTTC
CDR3aa: CASTEGRSALGANVLTF

abundance: few
j_gene: TRBJ1-2
v_gene: TRBV20-1
d_gene: .
CDR3nt: TGCAGTGCTAGTATAGCCGGCTACACCTTC
CDR3aa: CSASIAGYTF

abundance: few
j_gene: TRBJ1-5
v_gene: TRBV20-1
d_gene: .
CDR3nt: TGCAGTGCTAAAGTCCATAATAGCAATCAGCCCCAGCATTTT
CDR3aa: CSAKVHNSNQPQHF

abundance: few
j_gene: TRBJ2-1
v_gene: TRBV20-1
d_gene: .
CDR3nt: TGCAGTGCTTGGGGACAGGGGACTAGCGGAGAGCAGTTCTTC
CDR3aa: CSAWGQGTSGEQFF

abundance: .
j_gene: TRBJ2-7
v_gene: TRBV5-1
d_gene: TRBD1
CDR3nt: TGCGCCAGCAGCTACACAGGGACAGGGGTCTACGAGCAGTACTTC
CDR3aa: CASSYTGTGVYEQYF

abundance: few
j_gene: TRBJ2-1
v_gene: TRBV6-1
d_gene: TRBD2
CDR3nt: TGTGCCAGCAGGGACGGGACTAGCGGGAGAGGCAATGAGCAGTTCTTC
CDR3aa: CASRDGTSGRGNEQFF

abundance: .
j_gene: TRBJ2-5
v_gene: TRBV20-1
d_gene: TRBD2
CDR3nt: TGCAGTAGGACTAGCGGGAGCGGAGAGACCCAGTACTTC
CDR3aa: CSRTSGSGETQYF

abundance: .
j_gene: TRBJ2-7
v_gene: TRBV5-1
d_gene: TRBD1
CDR3nt: TGCGCCAGCAGCAGGGACAGGAGTACCTACGAGCAGTACTTC
CDR3aa: CASSRDRSTYEQYF

abundance: .
j_gene: TRBJ2-5
v_gene: TRBV20-1
d_gene: TRBD2
CDR3nt: TGCAGTGTCCTCCCGGGACTAGCGGATCAAGAGACCCAGTACTTC
CDR3aa: CSVLPGLADQETQYF